This T cell receptor beta chain was obtained from a study of T cells in Graves' hyperthyroidism and ophthalmopathy. Across the study: Any treatment followed the collection of peripheral blood at initial diagnosis. Study results and caveats: Blood also held most thyroid clonotypes expanded beyond 0.001. In simple terms, a model built on 13 V-J features told ophthalmopathy apart from stable hyperthyroidism.

Any patient presenting with uncontrolled infection, other autoimmune disease, pregnancy or lactation was left out. This clonotype occurred many times. Its antigen is as yet unknown. The CDR3 has 14 amino acids. V was clipped by 4 bases and J by 9 bases; unmatched bases: 8. CDR1 and CDR2 from the germline V gene are MGHRA and YSYEKL. The TCR beta CDR3 regions underwent amplification using RNA transcripts as the source. HTBI primers were employed in a first-round RT-PCR of the TCR CDR3. TCRdb processed the multiplex PCR reads anew with MiXCR; each CDR3 protein has one entry. The sample consists of fewer than 650,000 distinct CDR3 sequences, 14% of them appearing once.

The receptor was derived from a woman aged 40-49 years with Graves' hyperthyroidism. The sample was blood. V usage is TRBV4-1 and J usage is TRBJ2-1, with TRBD2 matching over 8 bases. The CDR3 nucleotides are TGCGCCAGCAGCCCTCCAGCGGGAGTGGGTGAGCAGTTCTTC. The encoded protein is CASSPPAGVGEQFF.